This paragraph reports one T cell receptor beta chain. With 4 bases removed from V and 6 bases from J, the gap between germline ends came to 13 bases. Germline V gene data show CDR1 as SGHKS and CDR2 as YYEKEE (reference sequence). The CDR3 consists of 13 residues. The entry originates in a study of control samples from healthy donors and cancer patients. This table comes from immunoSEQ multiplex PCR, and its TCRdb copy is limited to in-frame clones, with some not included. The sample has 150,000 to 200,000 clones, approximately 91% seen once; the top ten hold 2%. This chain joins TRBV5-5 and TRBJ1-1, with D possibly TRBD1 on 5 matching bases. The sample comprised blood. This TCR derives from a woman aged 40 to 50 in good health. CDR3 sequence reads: CASSLRRDSEAFF. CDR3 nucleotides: TGTGCCAGCAGCCTAAGACGGGACTCTGAAGCTTTCTTT.